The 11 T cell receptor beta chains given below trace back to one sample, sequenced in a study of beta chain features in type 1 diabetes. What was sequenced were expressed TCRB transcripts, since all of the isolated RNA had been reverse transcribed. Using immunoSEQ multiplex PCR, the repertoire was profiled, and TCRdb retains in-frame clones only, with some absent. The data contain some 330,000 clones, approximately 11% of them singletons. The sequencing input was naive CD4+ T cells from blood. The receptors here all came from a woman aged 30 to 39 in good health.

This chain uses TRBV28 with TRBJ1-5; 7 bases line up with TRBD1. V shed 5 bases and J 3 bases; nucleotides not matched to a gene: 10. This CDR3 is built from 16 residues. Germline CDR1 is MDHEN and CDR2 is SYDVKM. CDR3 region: CASSPRDRMNNQPQHF. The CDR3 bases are TGTGCCAGCAGTCCGAGGGACAGAATGAACAATCAGCCCCAGCATTTT.

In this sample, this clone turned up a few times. CDR3 in DNA: TGTGCCAGCAGCTTCGGGACAGGGGGCAATGAGCAGTTCTTC. Translating gives CASSFGTGGNEQFF. This chain joins TRBV7-9 and TRBJ2-1, with 11 bases identical to TRBD1. The germline gives CDR1 SEHNR, CDR2 FQNEAQ (reference sequence). Trimming removed 3 bases from V and 6 bases from J; junction bases left unmatched: 1. The CDR3 is made up of 14 amino acids. Full variable domain (outside the CDR3, taken from reference TRBV7-9 and TRBJ2-1): DTGVSQNPRHKITKRGQNVTFRCDPISEHNRLYWYRQTLGQGPEFLTYFQNEAQLEKSRLLSDRFSAERPKGSFSTLEIQRTEQGDSAMYLCASSFGTGGNEQFFGPGTRLTVL.

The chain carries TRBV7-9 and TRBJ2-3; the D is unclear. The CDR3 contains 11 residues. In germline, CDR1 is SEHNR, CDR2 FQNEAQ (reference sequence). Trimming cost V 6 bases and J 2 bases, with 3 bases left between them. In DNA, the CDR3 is TGTGCCAGCAGTTACACAGATACGCAGTATTTT. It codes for CASSYTDTQYF. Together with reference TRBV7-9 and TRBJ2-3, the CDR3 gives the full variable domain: DTGVSQNPRHKITKRGQNVTFRCDPISEHNRLYWYRQTLGQGPEFLTYFQNEAQLEKSRLLSDRFSAERPKGSFSTLEIQRTEQGDSAMYLCASSYTDTQYFGPGTRLTVL.

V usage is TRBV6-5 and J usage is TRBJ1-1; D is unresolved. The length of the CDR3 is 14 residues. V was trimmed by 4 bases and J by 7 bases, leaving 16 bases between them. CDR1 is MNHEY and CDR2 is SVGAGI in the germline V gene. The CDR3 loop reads CASSFVAEVYEAFF. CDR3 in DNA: TGTGCCAGCAGTTTTGTGGCGGAGGTATATGAAGCTTTCTTT.

The CDR3 nucleotides are TGTGCCTGGAGTGAAGGAGTCTATACCGGGGAGCTGTTTTTT. Translated, it gives CAWSEGVYTGELFF. The J gene is TRBJ2-2, the V gene TRBV30; D is unresolved. With 1 base removed from V and 5 bases from J, the gap between germline ends came to 11 bases. From germline, CDR1 is GTSNPN and CDR2 SVGIG (reference sequence). The CDR3 covers 14 residues.

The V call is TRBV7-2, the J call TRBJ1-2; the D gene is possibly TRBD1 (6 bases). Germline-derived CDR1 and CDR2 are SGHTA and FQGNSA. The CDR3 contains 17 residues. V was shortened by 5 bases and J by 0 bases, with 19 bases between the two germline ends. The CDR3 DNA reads TGTGCCAGCAGCCTGGGACACAATGTCTTCACTAACTATGGCTACACCTTC. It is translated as CASSLGHNVFTNYGYTF.

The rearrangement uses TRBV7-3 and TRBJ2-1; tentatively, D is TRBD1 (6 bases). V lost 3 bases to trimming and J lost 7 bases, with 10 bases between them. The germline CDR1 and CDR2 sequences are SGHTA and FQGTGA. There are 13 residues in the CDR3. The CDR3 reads CASSFVDSNEQFF. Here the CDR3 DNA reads TGTGCCAGCAGCTTTGTGGACAGTAATGAGCAGTTCTTC.

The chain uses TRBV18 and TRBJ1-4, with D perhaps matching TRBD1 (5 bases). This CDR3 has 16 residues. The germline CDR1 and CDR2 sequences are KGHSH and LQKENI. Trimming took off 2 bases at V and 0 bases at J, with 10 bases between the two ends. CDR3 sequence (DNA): TGTGCCAGCTCACCAAAATCGACAGCAACTAATGAAAAACTGTTTTTT. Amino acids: CASSPKSTATNEKLFF.

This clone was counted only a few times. The chain's CDR3 is CASSPRDYHRDEQFF. CDR3 DNA: TGTGCCAGCAGCCCCCGGGACTACCACCGGGATGAGCAGTTCTTC. V usage is TRBV14 and J usage is TRBJ2-1, with TRBD2 identical over 7 bases. The CDR3 extends over 15 amino acids. J was trimmed by 8 bases and V by 4 bases; bases with no gene match: 11. CDR1 is SGHDN and CDR2 is FVKESK in the germline V gene. Looking up the rest from reference TRBV14 and TRBJ2-1 gives the full variable domain: EAGVTQFPSHSVIEKGQTVTLRCDPISGHDNLYWYRRVMGKEIKFLLHFVKESKQDESGMPNNRFLAERTGGTYSTLKVQPAELEDSGVYFCASSPRDYHRDEQFFGPGTRLTVL.

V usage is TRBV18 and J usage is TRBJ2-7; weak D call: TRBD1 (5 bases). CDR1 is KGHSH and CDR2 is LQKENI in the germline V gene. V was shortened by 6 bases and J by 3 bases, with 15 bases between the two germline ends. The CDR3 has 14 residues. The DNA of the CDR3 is TGTGCCAGCTCCGAGGTTGAAGGGGACTACGAGCAGTACTTC. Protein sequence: CASSEVEGDYEQYF.

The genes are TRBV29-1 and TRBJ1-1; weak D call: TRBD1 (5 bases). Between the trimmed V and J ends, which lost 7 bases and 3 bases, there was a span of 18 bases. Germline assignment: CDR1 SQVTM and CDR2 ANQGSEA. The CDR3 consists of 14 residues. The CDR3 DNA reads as TGCAGCGCCCGCGGAGGGGCCCCGGACACTGAAGCTTTCTTT. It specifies CSARGGAPDTEAFF.